This TCR beta chain stems from a study of vaccination and CD4 T cells after COVID-19. The Oncomine TCR Beta short-read assay was applied to DNA of cultured CD4+ T cells. TCRdb independently ran MiXCR on the PCR reads; one entry per CDR3 protein. The sample yields 10,000 or so distinct CDR3 sequences, 66% seen once. This clonotype was counted a few times. Its antigen is unidentified. Sequence at one end of the junction differs from germline and may be a read error. The V gene's germline CDR1 is DFQATT and CDR2 SNEGSKA (reference sequence). The CDR3 consists of 16 residues. Treatment of the sample: approximately nine-day PBMC culture with coronavirus spike peptide pools or control peptides (ViraFEST assay).

The genes are TRBV20-1 and TRBJ2-1; TRBD2 aligns across 9 bases. The clonotype comes from a human donor who had recovered from COVID-19. Sequenced sample: CD4+ T cells from blood, cultured in vitro. The CDR3 is CSARGGERGAYNEQFF. The CDR3 DNA sequence: TGCAGTGCAAGAGGGGGAGAGCGGGGGGCGTACAATGAGCAGTTCTTC.